These 20 T cell receptor beta chains were sequenced from one sample in a study of T cell responses to AZD1222 COVID-19 vaccine. The method was immunoSEQ multiplex PCR; TCRdb's version includes in-frame clones alone and lacks a portion of them. The sample includes approximately 150,000 clones, more than 80% of them seen just once. The specimen comprised peripheral blood, sampled on day 0 of AZD1222 vaccination. These receptor sequences come from an adult in good health.

J is TRBJ2-3 and V is TRBV4-2; D call uncertain. CDR3 length: 14 residues. The germline CDR1 and CDR2 sequences are LGHNA and YNFKEQ. V was shortened by 4 bases and J by 2 bases, with 10 bases between the two germline ends. The CDR3 DNA reads as TGTGCCAGCAGCCCCCGTCTTAACACAGATACGCAGTATTTT. Translation gives CASSPRLNTDTQYF.

The table lists this clone with a count of one. The rearrangement uses TRBV19 and TRBJ1-6, with D uncertain. Trimming removed 11 bases at V and 7 bases at J, with 15 bases between. Germline V gene sequence: CDR1 LNHDA, CDR2 SQIVND (reference sequence). CDR3 length: 13 residues. CDR3 sequence (DNA): TGTGCCTGCAAAGCGGCAGGCAATTCACCCCTCCACTTT. This codes for CACKAAGNSPLHF.

The chain combines TRBV5-4 with TRBJ1-2, with D uncertain. Germline CDR1 is SGHNT and CDR2 is YYREEE (reference sequence). CDR3 length: 12 residues. V lost 3 bases and J lost 12, with 15 bases in between. The CDR3, as DNA: TGTGCCAGCAGCTCAGGTCCCTCGGGCCACACCTTC. Amino acid sequence: CASSSGPSGHTF. Complete variable domain (other parts from reference TRBV5-4 and TRBJ1-2): ETGVTQSPTHLIKTRGQQVTLRCSSQSGHNTVSWYQQALGQGPQFIFQYYREEENGRGNFPPRFSGLQFPNYSSELNVNALELDDSALYLCASSSGPSGHTFGSGTRLTVV.

This chain connects TRBV4-2 to TRBJ1-5; D remains unclear. The CDR3 runs 15 residues. Trimming cost V 0 bases and J 5 bases, with 11 bases left between them. The germline CDR1 and CDR2 sequences are LGHNA and YNFKEQ. CDR3 amino acids: CASSQDSVPDQPQHF. CDR3 sequence (DNA): TGTGCCAGCAGCCAAGATTCCGTCCCCGATCAGCCCCAGCATTTT.

The J gene is TRBJ1-6, the V gene TRBV2; a weak D match, TRBD1 (5 bases). The V end lost 3 bases, the J end lost 8 bases, and 11 bases lay between the germline ends. There are 14 residues in the CDR3. Germline V lookup: CDR1 SNHLY, CDR2 FYNNEI. CDR3 region: CASSEDGRDSPLHF. The CDR3 DNA reads as TGTGCCAGCAGTGAGGACGGCAGGGATTCACCCCTCCACTTT.

This clone was counted a single time. The chain has TRBV11-2 and TRBJ1-3; D is uncertain. V lost 4 bases and J lost 1, with 14 bases in between. This CDR3 region has 16 residues. Germline V gene data show CDR1 as SGHAT and CDR2 as FQNNGV. The CDR3, as DNA: TGTGCCAGCAGCTCCCGAGCTCAAAAATCTGGAAACACCATATATTTT. Encoded protein: CASSSRAQKSGNTIYF.

The rearrangement uses TRBV15 and TRBJ1-2; 7 bases are a match to TRBD1. V was pared by 1 base and J by 2 bases, with 7 bases of the junction left unmatched. Germline loops: CDR1 LNHNV, CDR2 YYDKDF (reference sequence). CDR3 length: 16 residues. The CDR3 bases are TGTGCCACCAGCAGAGTCCACCGGGACAGCAACTATGGCTACACCTTC. Translated: CATSRVHRDSNYGYTF.

The chain is built from TRBV7-2 and TRBJ2-5; D not certain. With 0 bases removed from V and 1 base from J, the gap between germline ends came to 9 bases. The germline gives CDR1 SGHTA, CDR2 FQGNSA. This CDR3 region has 15 residues. The chain's CDR3 is CASSLAYSPQETQYF. CDR3 in DNA: TGTGCCAGCAGCTTAGCGTACAGCCCCCAAGAGACCCAGTACTTC.

V usage is TRBV6-6 and J usage is TRBJ2-5, with D possibly being TRBD2 (6 bases). Germline CDR1 is MNHNY and CDR2 is SVGAGI (reference sequence). This CDR3 is built from 15 residues. Between the trimmed V and J ends, which lost 7 bases and 5 bases, there was a span of 20 bases. The CDR3 spells CASKQTAEGRETQYF. The CDR3 nucleotides read TGTGCCAGCAAACAAACAGCGGAGGGTCGGGAGACCCAGTACTTC.

The chain employs TRBV7-9 and TRBJ1-3; TRBD1 might be the D (5 bases). Looked up from germline, CDR1 is SEHNR and CDR2 is FQNEAQ (reference sequence). The CDR3 is 15 residues long. Trimming took 5 bases from V and 4 from J, leaving 15 bases between them. CDR3 in DNA: TGTGCCAGCAGCCCAGTCCCGGGACGGGGAAACACCATATATTTT. Protein sequence: CASSPVPGRGNTIYF.

This chain joins TRBV28 and TRBJ1-1; 9 bases align to TRBD1. The junction had 10 bases not matched to a gene; V was cut back by 6 bases and J by 5 bases. CDR1 and CDR2 from the germline V gene are MDHEN and SYDVKM. The CDR3 loop spans 15 amino acids. CDR3 sequence: CASRKHRGLGTEAFF. CDR3 DNA: TGTGCCAGCAGAAAACACAGGGGGCTCGGAACTGAAGCTTTCTTT.

This clone appeared once. J is TRBJ1-2 and V is TRBV9; the match to TRBD1 covers 7 bases. The CDR3 extends over 16 amino acids. The germline CDR1 and CDR2 sequences are SGDLS and YYNGEE. The V segment lost 0 bases and the J segment 3 bases; nucleotides outside the gene matches: 8. DNA of the CDR3: TGTGCCAGCAGCGTAGATGCAGGGGGTACCCACTATGGCTACACCTTC. Its protein product is CASSVDAGGTHYGYTF.

The chain couples TRBV5-1 to TRBJ1-2, with D maybe TRBD1 (6 bases). The CDR3 contains 16 residues. CDR1 is SGHRS, CDR2 YFSETQ, per germline. V lost 4 bases, J lost 0 bases, and 16 bases lay in between. CDR3: CASSLQGPNSNYGYTF. Written as DNA, the CDR3 is TGCGCCAGCAGCCTCCAGGGGCCGAACTCTAACTATGGCTACACCTTC. Full variable domain (remainder filled in from reference TRBV5-1 and TRBJ1-2): KAGVTQTPRYLIKTRGQQVTLSCSPISGHRSVSWYQQTPGQGLQFLFEYFSETQRNKGNFPGRFSGRQFSNSRSEMNVSTLELGDSALYLCASSLQGPNSNYGYTFGSGTRLTVV.

The J gene is TRBJ1-5, the V gene TRBV6-2 or TRBV6-3, with unresolved D. Germline V gives CDR1 MNHEY, CDR2 SVGEGT. There are 14 residues in the CDR3. Trimming removed 0 bases from V and 9 bases from J, with 12 bases in between. CDR3 region: CASSYSGELGPQHF. As DNA, the CDR3 is TGTGCCAGCAGTTACTCAGGAGAACTGGGGCCCCAGCATTTT.

The V and J genes are TRBV19 and TRBJ1-1, with 7 bases identical to TRBD1. V lost 1 base and J lost 5; bases outside the gene matches: 13. Germline V CDR1 and CDR2: LNHDA, SQIVND (reference sequence). The CDR3 has 17 residues. This chain's CDR3 is CASSIGPPRRQGTEAFF. The CDR3 bases are TGTGCCAGTAGTATAGGTCCCCCACGGAGACAGGGTACTGAAGCTTTCTTT.

The J gene is TRBJ1-5, the V gene TRBV5-6; unclear D gene. The CDR3 runs 12 residues. Trimming removed 2 bases from V and 4 bases from J, with 4 bases in between. Germline values: CDR1 SGHDT, CDR2 YYEEEE. The CDR3 sequence: CASSLGNQPQHF. The CDR3, as DNA: TGTGCCAGCAGCTTAGGGAATCAGCCCCAGCATTTT. Looking up the rest from reference TRBV5-6 and TRBJ1-5 gives the full variable domain: DAGVTQSPTHLIKTRGQQVTLRCSPKSGHDTVSWYQQALGQGPQFIFQYYEEEERQRGNFPDRFSGHQFPNYSSELNVNALLLGDSALYLCASSLGNQPQHFGDGTRLSIL.

CDR3 region: CASSAGTGSSYGYTF. In DNA form, the CDR3 reads TGTGCCAGTAGTGCCGGGACAGGGTCCTCTTATGGCTACACCTTC. The chain uses TRBV19 and TRBJ1-2; 9 bases map to TRBD1. The CDR3 contains 15 residues. The germline V gene encodes CDR1 LNHDA and CDR2 SQIVND (reference sequence). V shed 5 bases and J 5 bases; nucleotides not matched to a gene: 9. Full variable domain (outside the CDR3, taken from reference TRBV19 and TRBJ1-2): DGGITQSPKYLFRKEGQNVTLSCEQNLNHDAMYWYRQDPGQGLRLIYYSQIVNDFQKGDIAEGYSVSREKKESFPLTVTSAQKNPTAFYLCASSAGTGSSYGYTFGSGTRLTVV.

The V and J genes are TRBV7-9 and TRBJ1-1; D unresolved. The length of the CDR3 is 13 residues. V was trimmed by 3 bases and J by 3 bases, leaving 8 bases between them. Germline V CDR1 and CDR2: SEHNR, FQNEAQ (reference sequence). For the CDR3, the DNA is TGTGCCAGCAGCTTTGCCGGGTACACTGAAGCTTTCTTT. Protein product: CASSFAGYTEAFF. Supplemented by reference TRBV7-9 and TRBJ1-1, the full variable domain reads DTGVSQNPRHKITKRGQNVTFRCDPISEHNRLYWYRQTLGQGPEFLTYFQNEAQLEKSRLLSDRFSAERPKGSFSTLEIQRTEQGDSAMYLCASSFAGYTEAFFGQGTRLTVV.

V gene TRBV7-2 combines with J gene TRBJ2-5; 9 bases align to TRBD2. The CDR3 runs 15 residues. Germline V gene lookup returns CDR1 SGHTA and CDR2 FQGNSA. With V trimmed by 8 bases and J by 5 bases, 12 bases remained unmatched. CDR3: CASRPYRTSVETQYF. The CDR3, as DNA: TGTGCCAGCCGACCCTACCGGACTAGCGTGGAGACCCAGTACTTC.

Relative to its sample, this clone is medium-sized. J is TRBJ2-3 and V is TRBV3-1 (or the pseudogene TRBV3-2); D possibly corresponds to TRBD1 (6 bases). Germline V gene sequence: CDR1 LGHDT, CDR2 YNNKEL (reference sequence). V lost 5 bases and J lost 5, with 14 bases in between. The CDR3 contains 14 residues. As DNA, the CDR3 is TGTGCCAGCAGCACAGAGACAGGACGAGATACGCAGTATTTT. Protein product: CASSTETGRDTQYF.